This TCR beta chain was identified during a study of Tregs in tolerant kidney transplant recipients. The study, taken as a whole, reports: No direct test of biological reproducibility was done here.

The ends were cut back, 4 bases at V and 7 bases at J, with 15 bases in the middle. CDR3 length: 15 residues. CDR1 is SGDLS and CDR2 is YYNGEE in the germline V gene. Regarding this clone: Antigen: not known.

Profiling relied on immunoSEQ multiplex PCR, and the TCRdb table lists in-frame clones only, not all of them. The repertoire holds fewer than 20,000 clones, with roughly 80% as singletons. The sample consisted of Tregs from blood. The V gene is TRBV9, the J gene TRBJ1-6; D ambiguous. The sequence derives from a human donor in good health. CDR3 protein: CASSTDGFGNSPLHF. The CDR3 region has the DNA TGTGCCAGCAGCACCGACGGGTTTGGGAATTCACCCCTCCACTTT.